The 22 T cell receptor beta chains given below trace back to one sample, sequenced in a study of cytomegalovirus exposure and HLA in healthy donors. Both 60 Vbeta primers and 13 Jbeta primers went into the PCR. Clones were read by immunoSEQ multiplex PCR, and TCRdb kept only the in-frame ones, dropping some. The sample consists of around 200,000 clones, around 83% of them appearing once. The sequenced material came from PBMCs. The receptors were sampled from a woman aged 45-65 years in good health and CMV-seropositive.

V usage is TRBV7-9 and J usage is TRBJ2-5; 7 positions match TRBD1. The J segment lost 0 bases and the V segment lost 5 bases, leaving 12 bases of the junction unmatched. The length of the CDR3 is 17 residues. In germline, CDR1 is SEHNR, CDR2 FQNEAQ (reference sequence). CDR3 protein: CASSPHRGSYYQETQYF. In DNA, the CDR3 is TGTGCCAGCAGCCCTCACAGGGGAAGTTACTACCAAGAGACCCAGTACTTC.

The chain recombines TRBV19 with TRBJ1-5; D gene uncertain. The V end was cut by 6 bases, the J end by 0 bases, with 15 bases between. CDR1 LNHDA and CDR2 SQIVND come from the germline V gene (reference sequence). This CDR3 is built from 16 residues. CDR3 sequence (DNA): TGTGCCAGTAGATCCTTTCCCCTGTATAGCAATCAGCCCCAGCATTTT. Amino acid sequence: CASRSFPLYSNQPQHF. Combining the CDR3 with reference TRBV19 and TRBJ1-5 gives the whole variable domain DGGITQSPKYLFRKEGQNVTLSCEQNLNHDAMYWYRQDPGQGLRLIYYSQIVNDFQKGDIAEGYSVSREKKESFPLTVTSAQKNPTAFYLCASRSFPLYSNQPQHFGDGTRLSIL.

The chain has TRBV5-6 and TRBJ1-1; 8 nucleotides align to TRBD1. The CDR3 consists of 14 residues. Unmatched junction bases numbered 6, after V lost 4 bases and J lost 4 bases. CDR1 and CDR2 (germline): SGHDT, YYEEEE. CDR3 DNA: TGTGCCAGCAGCCGACAGGGGATCGGCACTGAAGCTTTCTTT. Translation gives CASSRQGIGTEAFF.

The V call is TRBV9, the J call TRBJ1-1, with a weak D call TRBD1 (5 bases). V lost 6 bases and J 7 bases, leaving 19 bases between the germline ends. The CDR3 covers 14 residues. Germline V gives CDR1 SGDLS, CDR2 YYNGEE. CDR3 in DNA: TGTGCCAGCACCACCGGGGGGGGTCGGGGTGAAGCTTTCTTT. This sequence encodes CASTTGGGRGEAFF. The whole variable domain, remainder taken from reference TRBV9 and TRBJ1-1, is DSGVTQTPKHLITATGQRVTLRCSPRSGDLSVYWYQQSLDQGLQFLIQYYNGEERAKGNILERFSAQQFPDLHSELNLSSLELGDSALYFCASTTGGGRGEAFFGQGTRLTVV.

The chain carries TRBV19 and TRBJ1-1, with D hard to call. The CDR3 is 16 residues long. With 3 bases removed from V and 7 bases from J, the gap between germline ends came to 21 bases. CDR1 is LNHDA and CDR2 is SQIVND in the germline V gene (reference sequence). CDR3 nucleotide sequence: TGTGCCAGTAGTATGCTTCCTACGAGGGCGCCCCTTGAAGCTTTCTTT. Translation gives CASSMLPTRAPLEAFF.

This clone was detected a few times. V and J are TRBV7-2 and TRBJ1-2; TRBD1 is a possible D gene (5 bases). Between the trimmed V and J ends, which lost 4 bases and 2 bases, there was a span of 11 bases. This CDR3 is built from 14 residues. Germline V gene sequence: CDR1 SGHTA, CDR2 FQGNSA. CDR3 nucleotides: TGTGCCAGCAGCTCGCAGACAGACAACTATGGCTACACCTTC. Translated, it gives CASSSQTDNYGYTF. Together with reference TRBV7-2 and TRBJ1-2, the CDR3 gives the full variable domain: GAGVSQSPSNKVTEKGKDVELRCDPISGHTALYWYRQSLGQGLEFLIYFQGNSAPDKSGLPSDRFSAERTGGSVSTLTIQRTQQEDSAVYLCASSSQTDNYGYTFGSGTRLTVV.

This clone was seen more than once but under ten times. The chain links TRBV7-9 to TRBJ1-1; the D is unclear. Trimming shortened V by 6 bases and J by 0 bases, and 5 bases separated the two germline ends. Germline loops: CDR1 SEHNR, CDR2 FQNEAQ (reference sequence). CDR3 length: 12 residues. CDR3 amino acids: CASSNMNTEAFF. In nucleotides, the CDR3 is TGTGCCAGCAGTAATATGAACACTGAAGCTTTCTTT. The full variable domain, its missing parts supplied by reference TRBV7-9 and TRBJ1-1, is DTGVSQNPRHKITKRGQNVTFRCDPISEHNRLYWYRQTLGQGPEFLTYFQNEAQLEKSRLLSDRFSAERPKGSFSTLEIQRTEQGDSAMYLCASSNMNTEAFFGQGTRLTVV.

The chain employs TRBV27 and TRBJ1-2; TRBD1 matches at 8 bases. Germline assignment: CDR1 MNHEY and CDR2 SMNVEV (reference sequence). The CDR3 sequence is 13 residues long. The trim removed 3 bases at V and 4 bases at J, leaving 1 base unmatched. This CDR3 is CASSFGQGYGYTF. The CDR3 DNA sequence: TGTGCCAGCAGTTTCGGACAGGGCTATGGCTACACCTTC.

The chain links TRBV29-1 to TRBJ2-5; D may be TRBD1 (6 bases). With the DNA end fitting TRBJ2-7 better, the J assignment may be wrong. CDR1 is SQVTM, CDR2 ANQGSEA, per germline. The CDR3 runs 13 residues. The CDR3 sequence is CSVNRDTSYEQYF. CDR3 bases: TGCAGCGTCAACCGGGACACCTCCTACGAGCAGTACTTC.

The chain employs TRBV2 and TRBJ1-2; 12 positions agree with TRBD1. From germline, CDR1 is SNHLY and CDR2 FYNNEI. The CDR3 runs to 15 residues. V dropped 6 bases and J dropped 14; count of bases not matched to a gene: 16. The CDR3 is CASSQSPGTGGLNTF. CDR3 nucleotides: TGTGCCAGCAGCCAATCGCCCGGGACAGGGGGCCTCAATACCTTC.

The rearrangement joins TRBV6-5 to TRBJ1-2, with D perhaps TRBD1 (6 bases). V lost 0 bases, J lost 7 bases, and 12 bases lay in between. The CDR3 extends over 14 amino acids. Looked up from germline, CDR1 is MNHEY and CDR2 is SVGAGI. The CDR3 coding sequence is TGTGCCAGCAGTTACTCAGCAGGGGTTGGTGGCTACACCTTC. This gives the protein CASSYSAGVGGYTF.

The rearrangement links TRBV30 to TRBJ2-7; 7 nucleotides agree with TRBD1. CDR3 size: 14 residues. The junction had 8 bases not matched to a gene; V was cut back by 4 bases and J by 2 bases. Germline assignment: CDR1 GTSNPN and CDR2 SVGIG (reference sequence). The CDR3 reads CAWTPTGTAYEQYF. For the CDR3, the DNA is TGTGCCTGGACCCCGACCGGGACAGCCTACGAGCAGTACTTC.

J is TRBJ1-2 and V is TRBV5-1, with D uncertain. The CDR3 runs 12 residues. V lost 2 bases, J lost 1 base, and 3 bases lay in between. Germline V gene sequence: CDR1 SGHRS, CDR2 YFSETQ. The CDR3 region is CASSFNNYGYTF. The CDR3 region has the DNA TGCGCCAGCAGCTTTAATAACTATGGCTACACCTTC.

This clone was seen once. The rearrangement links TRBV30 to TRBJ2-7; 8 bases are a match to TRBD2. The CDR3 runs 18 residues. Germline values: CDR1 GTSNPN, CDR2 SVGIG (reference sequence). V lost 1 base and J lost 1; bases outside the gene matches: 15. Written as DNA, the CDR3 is TGTGCCTGGAGTGGTCCGTCTGGGCGGGGGGCCCGGTCCTACGAGCAGTACTTC. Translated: CAWSGPSGRGARSYEQYF. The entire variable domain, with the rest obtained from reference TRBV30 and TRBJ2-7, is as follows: SQTIHQWPATLVQPVGSPLSLECTVEGTSNPNLYWYRQAAGRGLQLLFYSVGIGQISSEVPQNLSASRPQDRQFILSSKKLLLSDSGFYLCAWSGPSGRGARSYEQYFGPGTRLTVT.

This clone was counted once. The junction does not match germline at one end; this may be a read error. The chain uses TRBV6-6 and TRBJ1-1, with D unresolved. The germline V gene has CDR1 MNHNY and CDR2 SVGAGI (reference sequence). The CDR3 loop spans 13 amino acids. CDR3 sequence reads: CASREFANAEAFF. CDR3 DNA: TGTGCCAGCAGAGAATTTGCGAACGCTGAAGCTTTCTTT.

The CDR3 region is CASSYPGGGNTEAFF. In nucleotides, the CDR3 is TGTGCCAGCTCCTATCCCGGGGGGGGGAACACTGAAGCTTTCTTT. The chain joins TRBV18 to TRBJ1-1, with D perhaps TRBD1 (5 bases). CDR1 and CDR2 from the germline V gene are KGHSH and LQKENI. With 6 bases removed from V and 1 base from J, the gap between germline ends came to 15 bases. This CDR3 is 15 amino acids long. The variable domain in full, completed from reference TRBV18 and TRBJ1-1, reads NAGVMQNPRHLVRRRGQEARLRCSPMKGHSHVYWYRQLPEEGLKFMVYLQKENIIDESGMPKERFSAEFPKEGPSILRIQQVVRGDSAAYFCASSYPGGGNTEAFFGQGTRLTVV.

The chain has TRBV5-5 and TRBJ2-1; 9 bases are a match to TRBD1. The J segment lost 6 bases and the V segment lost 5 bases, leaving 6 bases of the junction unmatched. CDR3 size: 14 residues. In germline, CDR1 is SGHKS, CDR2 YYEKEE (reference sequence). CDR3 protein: CASRGQGKINEQFF. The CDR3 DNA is TGTGCCAGCAGAGGACAGGGGAAAATCAATGAGCAGTTCTTC.

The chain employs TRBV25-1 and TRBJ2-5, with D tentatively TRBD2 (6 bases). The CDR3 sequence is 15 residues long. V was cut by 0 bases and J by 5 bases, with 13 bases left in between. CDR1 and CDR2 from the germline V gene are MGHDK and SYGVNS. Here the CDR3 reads CASSEYLGLSETQYF. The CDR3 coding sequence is TGTGCCAGCAGTGAATATCTGGGACTGTCGGAGACCCAGTACTTC.

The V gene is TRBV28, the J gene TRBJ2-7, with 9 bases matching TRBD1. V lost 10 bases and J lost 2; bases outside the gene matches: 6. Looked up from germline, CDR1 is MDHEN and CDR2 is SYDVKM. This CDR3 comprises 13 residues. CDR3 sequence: CATQTGGTYEQYF. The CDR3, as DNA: TGTGCCACCCAGACAGGGGGTACCTACGAGCAGTACTTC.

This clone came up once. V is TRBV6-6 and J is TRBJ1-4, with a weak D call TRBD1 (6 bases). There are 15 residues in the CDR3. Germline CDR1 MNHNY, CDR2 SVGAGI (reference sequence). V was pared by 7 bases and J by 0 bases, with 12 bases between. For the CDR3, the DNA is TGTGCCAGCACCCGACAGGCTGCAACTAATGAAAAACTGTTTTTT. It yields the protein CASTRQAATNEKLFF.

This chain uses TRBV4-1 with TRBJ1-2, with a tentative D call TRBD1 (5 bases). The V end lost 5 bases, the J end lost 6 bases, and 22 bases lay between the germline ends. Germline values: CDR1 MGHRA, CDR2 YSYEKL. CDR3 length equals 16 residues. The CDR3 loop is CASSGPGRTIGDGYTF. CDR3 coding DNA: TGCGCCAGCAGCGGACCGGGACGGACTATTGGCGATGGCTACACCTTC.

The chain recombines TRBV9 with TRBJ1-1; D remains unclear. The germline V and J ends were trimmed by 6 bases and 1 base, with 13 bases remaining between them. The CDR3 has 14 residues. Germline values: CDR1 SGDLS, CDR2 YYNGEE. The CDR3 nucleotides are TGTGCCAGCAACGTGGAGGCAACGAACACTGAAGCTTTCTTT. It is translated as CASNVEATNTEAFF.